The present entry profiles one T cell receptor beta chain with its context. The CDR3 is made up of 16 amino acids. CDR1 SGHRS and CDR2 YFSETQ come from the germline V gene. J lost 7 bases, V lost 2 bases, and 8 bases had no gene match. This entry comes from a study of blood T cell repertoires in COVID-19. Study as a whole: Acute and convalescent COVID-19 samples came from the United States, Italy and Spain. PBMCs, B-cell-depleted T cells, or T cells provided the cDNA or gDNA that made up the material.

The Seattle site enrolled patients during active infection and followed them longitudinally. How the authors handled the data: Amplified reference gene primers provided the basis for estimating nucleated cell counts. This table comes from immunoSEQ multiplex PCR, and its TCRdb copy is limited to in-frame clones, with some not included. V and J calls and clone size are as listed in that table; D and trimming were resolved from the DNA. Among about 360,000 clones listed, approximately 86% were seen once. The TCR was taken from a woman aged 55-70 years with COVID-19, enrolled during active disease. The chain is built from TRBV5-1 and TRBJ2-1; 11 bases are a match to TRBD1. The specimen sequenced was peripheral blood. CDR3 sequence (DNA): TGCGCCAGCAGCTTCGCCGGACAGGGGGCCGGGAATGAGCAGTTCTTC. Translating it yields CASSFAGQGAGNEQFF. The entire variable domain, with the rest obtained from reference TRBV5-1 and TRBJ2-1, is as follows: KAGVTQTPRYLIKTRGQQVTLSCSPISGHRSVSWYQQTPGQGLQFLFEYFSETQRNKGNFPGRFSGRQFSNSRSEMNVSTLELGDSALYLCASSFAGQGAGNEQFFGPGTRLTVL.